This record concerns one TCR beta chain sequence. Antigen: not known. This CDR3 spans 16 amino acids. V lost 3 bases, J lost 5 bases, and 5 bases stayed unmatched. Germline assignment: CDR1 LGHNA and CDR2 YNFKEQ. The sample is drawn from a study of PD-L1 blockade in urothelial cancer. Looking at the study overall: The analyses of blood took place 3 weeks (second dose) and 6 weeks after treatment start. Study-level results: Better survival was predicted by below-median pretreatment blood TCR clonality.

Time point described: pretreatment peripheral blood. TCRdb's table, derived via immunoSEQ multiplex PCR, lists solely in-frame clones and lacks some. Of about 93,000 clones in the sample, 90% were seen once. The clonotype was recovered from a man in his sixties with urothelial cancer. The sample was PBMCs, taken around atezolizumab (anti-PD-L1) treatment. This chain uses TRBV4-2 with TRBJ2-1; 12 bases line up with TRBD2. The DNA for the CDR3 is TGTGCCAGCAGCCAGGCGAGGACTAGCGGGGACAATGAGCAGTTCTTC. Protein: CASSQARTSGDNEQFF.